This entry describes one TCR beta chain. The data are from a study of PD-1 blockade in classical Hodgkin lymphoma. CDR1 is SGHAT and CDR2 is FQNNGV in the germline V gene. V was trimmed by 5 bases and J by 10 bases, leaving 9 bases between them. The CDR3 covers 11 residues. The time point: cycle 4 day 1 (C4D1), after about 6 weeks of nivolumab. Relapses following autologous stem cell transplantation were seen in all patients, with brentuximab vedotin exposure varying. Sequencing used immunoSEQ multiplex PCR; TCRdb keeps in-frame clones, though not all of them. In the table there are tens of thousands of clones, 90% of which are singletons.

The chain combines TRBV11-2 with TRBJ2-1; D not certain. The sequence derives from a human donor with classical Hodgkin lymphoma. The source was peripheral blood mononuclear cells (PBMCs), collected before the fourth cycle of nivolumab. The CDR3 DNA sequence: TGTGCCAGCAGCCCTCTTAGCGAGCAGTTCTTC. As protein: CASSPLSEQFF.